Below are 21 T cell receptor beta chains sequenced from a single sample in a study of cytomegalovirus exposure and HLA in healthy donors. PCR amplification relied on 60 Vbeta primers (plus 13 Jbeta primers). Assay: immunoSEQ multiplex PCR; the TCRdb copy retains only in-frame clones and omits some. Of roughly 200,000 clones listed, around 76% are singletons. Source material: PBMCs. The receptors here all came from a man aged 25 to 45 in good health and CMV-seronegative.

In this sample, this clone turned up once. The chain couples TRBV5-1 to TRBJ2-7; D gene unclear. The CDR3 runs 14 residues. From germline, CDR1 is SGHRS and CDR2 YFSETQ. Trimming cost V 4 bases and J 1 base, with 12 bases left between them. CDR3 bases: TGCGCCAGCAGCCTCGCGGCCTTATCCTACGAGCAGTACTTC. Translating it yields CASSLAALSYEQYF.

The genes are TRBV28 and TRBJ2-1, with D maybe TRBD1 (6 bases). The CDR3 loop spans 15 amino acids. Between the trimmed V and J ends, which lost 5 bases and 3 bases, there was a span of 14 bases. Germline loops: CDR1 MDHEN, CDR2 SYDVKM. CDR3 nucleotides: TGTGCCAGCAGTGGATCGCCAGGGGACTACAATGAGCAGTTCTTC. Its protein is CASSGSPGDYNEQFF.

This clone appeared a single time. The rearrangement uses TRBV5-5 and TRBJ2-5; D might be TRBD1 (5 bases). CDR3 length: 12 amino acids. Germline loops: CDR1 SGHKS, CDR2 YYEKEE (reference sequence). V lost 3 bases and J lost 7, with 10 bases in between. The CDR3: CASSWTQGTQYF. For the CDR3, the DNA is TGTGCCAGCAGCTGGACCCAGGGGACCCAGTACTTC.

This chain uses TRBV19 with TRBJ1-5; maybe TRBD1 (6 bases). The length of the CDR3 is 16 residues. Germline values: CDR1 LNHDA, CDR2 SQIVND (reference sequence). The germline V and J ends were trimmed by 5 bases and 5 bases, with 19 bases remaining between them. The CDR3 reads CASSPGYRDIYQPQHF. CDR3 sequence (DNA): TGTGCCAGTAGTCCCGGCTACCGGGACATTTATCAGCCCCAGCATTTT.

The chain's CDR3 is CASIGAGGRETQYF. As DNA, the CDR3 is TGTGCCAGCATCGGAGCGGGAGGGAGAGAGACCCAGTACTTC. The chain employs TRBV2 and TRBJ2-5, with 10 bases fitting TRBD2. Germline CDR1 reads SNHLY; CDR2 reads FYNNEI. With 7 bases clipped from V and 4 bases from J, the junction kept 6 bases outside the gene matches. The CDR3 is 14 residues long.

This clone was observed once. The J gene is TRBJ2-7, the V gene TRBV7-3; 8 nucleotides agree with TRBD1. The ends lost 0 bases at V and 3 bases at J; junction bases unmatched: 7. The CDR3 loop spans 16 amino acids. Germline loops: CDR1 SGHTA, CDR2 FQGTGA. The CDR3 protein is CASSLTGGQGNYEQYF. The CDR3 DNA sequence: TGTGCCAGCAGCTTAACGGGTGGACAGGGAAACTACGAGCAGTACTTC.

V and J are TRBV2 and TRBJ2-7, with D unresolved. The V and J ends lost 5 bases and 6 bases respectively, with 8 bases between them. CDR1 SNHLY and CDR2 FYNNEI come from the germline V gene. CDR3 length equals 11 residues. CDR3 nucleotide sequence: TGTGCCAGCAGTCCTTCCCCCGAGCAGTACTTC. Its protein is CASSPSPEQYF.

This chain links TRBV2 with TRBJ2-3, with TRBD2 matching over 12 bases. V was pared by 7 bases and J by 0 bases, with 5 bases of the junction left unmatched. Germline V CDR1 and CDR2: SNHLY, FYNNEI. The CDR3 is made up of 16 amino acids. The CDR3 DNA follows: TGTGCCAGCAAGGGACTAGCGGGCTCTAGCACAGATACGCAGTATTTT. Encoded protein: CASKGLAGSSTDTQYF.

This rearrangement joins TRBV5-6 to TRBJ2-1; 10 bases align to TRBD2. This CDR3 region has 17 residues. J was trimmed by 4 bases and V by 4 bases; bases with no gene match: 11. The germline gives CDR1 SGHDT, CDR2 YYEEEE. For the CDR3, the DNA is TGTGCCAGCAGCCCCTACCCGGGTAGCGGGGGGTACAATGAGCAGTTCTTC. Translating gives CASSPYPGSGGYNEQFF.

The chain carries TRBV25-1 and TRBJ2-2, with D hard to call. CDR3 length: 16 residues. Germline lookup yields CDR1 MGHDK and CDR2 SYGVNS. The V gene lost 7 bases and the J gene lost 1 base, with 16 bases spanning the gap. The CDR3 sequence is CASTPGSLGNTGELFF. The CDR3 DNA is TGTGCCAGCACCCCGGGTTCCTTAGGGAACACCGGGGAGCTGTTTTTT.

This chain uses TRBV10-3 with TRBJ1-1, with a possible D match to TRBD1 (5 bases). The germline CDR1 and CDR2 sequences are ENHRY and SYGVKD. Trimming removed 2 bases from V and 5 bases from J, with 9 bases in between. The CDR3 is 13 residues long. CDR3 nucleotides: TGTGCCATCAGTGAGGGGGCTGAGACTGAAGCTTTCTTT. This translates into CAISEGAETEAFF.

The chain carries TRBV6-4 and TRBJ2-2; D is ambiguous. The length of the CDR3 is 15 residues. Germline loops: CDR1 MRHNA, CDR2 SNTAGT. V was pared by 0 bases and J by 6 bases, with 11 bases between. The chain's CDR3 is CASSDSSFSAGELFF. The DNA for the CDR3 is TGTGCCAGCAGTGACTCTAGTTTTTCGGCCGGGGAGCTGTTTTTT.

V is TRBV4-1 and J is TRBJ2-1; 14 nucleotides match TRBD2. Germline trimming cut 7 bases from V and 9 bases from J; bases unmatched to any gene: 5. Germline-derived CDR1 and CDR2 are MGHRA and YSYEKL. This CDR3 is 14 amino acids long. The CDR3, as DNA: TGCGCCAGCAAGGGACTAGCGGGAGAGGGTGAGCAGTTCTTC. It specifies CASKGLAGEGEQFF.

V is TRBV7-3 and J is TRBJ2-7, with TRBD1 identical over 10 bases. Germline lookup yields CDR1 SGHTA and CDR2 FQGTGA. The V segment lost 0 bases and the J segment 3 bases; nucleotides outside the gene matches: 2. This CDR3 spans 15 amino acids. CDR3 sequence: CASSLTGTGDYEQYF. In DNA, the CDR3 is TGTGCCAGCAGCTTAACCGGGACAGGGGACTACGAGCAGTACTTC.

The CDR3 sequence is CASSLLSTGNQPQHF. The CDR3 DNA reads as TGCGCCAGCAGTCTTCTTAGTACAGGCAATCAGCCCCAGCATTTT. The chain joins TRBV23-1 to TRBJ1-5, with D uncertain. TRBV23-1 is assigned to the ORF class and has an uncertain function. The V end lost 4 bases, the J end lost 2 bases, and 12 bases lay between the germline ends. CDR3 length equals 15 residues.

This clone has just a few counts. The V and J genes are TRBV6-5 and TRBJ1-1; D remains unclear. V shed 5 bases and J shed 0 bases, with 7 bases lying between them. From germline, CDR1 is MNHEY and CDR2 SVGAGI. This CDR3 is 13 amino acids long. The CDR3 is CASSQTVNTEAFF. The CDR3 nucleotides are TGTGCCAGCAGTCAAACAGTGAACACTGAAGCTTTCTTT.

This clone showed up just once. J is TRBJ2-1 and V is TRBV6-5; D remains ambiguous. The CDR3 covers 13 residues. In germline, CDR1 is MNHEY, CDR2 SVGAGI. The V end was cut by 7 bases, the J end by 8 bases, with 15 bases between. The CDR3 sequence is CASTSKSSYEQFF. CDR3 nucleotide sequence: TGTGCCAGCACCTCAAAATCCAGTTATGAGCAGTTCTTC.

The V call is TRBV6-1, the J call TRBJ1-5; 8 nucleotides match TRBD1. Losses at the gene ends were 4 bases for V and 2 bases for J; bases not matched to a gene: 4. The CDR3 is 15 residues long. From germline, CDR1 is MNHNS and CDR2 SASEGT. In DNA form, the CDR3 reads TGTGCCAGCAGTGCTCCGACAGGGGGCAATCAGCCCCAGCATTTT. This sequence encodes CASSAPTGGNQPQHF.

CDR3 in amino acids: CASSIAAGGPGDTQYF. The CDR3 nucleotides read TGCGCCAGCAGCATCGCGGCGGGAGGGCCTGGAGATACGCAGTATTTT. The J gene is TRBJ2-3, the V gene TRBV5-1; 9 nucleotides agree with TRBD2. Trimming took 4 bases from V and 5 from J; bases not matched to a gene: 11. Germline V gives CDR1 SGHRS, CDR2 YFSETQ. The CDR3 is 16 amino acids.

This clone turned up a few times. The rearrangement uses TRBV9 and TRBJ2-2, with TRBD2 identical over 12 bases. CDR1 is SGDLS and CDR2 is YYNGEE in the germline V gene. The length of the CDR3 is 16 residues. After removal of 3 bases from V and 1 base from J, the junction contained 1 base not matched to a gene. In DNA, the CDR3 is TGTGCCAGCAGCGAGGGACTAGCGGGGAACACCGGGGAGCTGTTTTTT. As protein: CASSEGLAGNTGELFF. Supplemented by reference TRBV9 and TRBJ2-2, the full variable domain reads DSGVTQTPKHLITATGQRVTLRCSPRSGDLSVYWYQQSLDQGLQFLIQYYNGEERAKGNILERFSAQQFPDLHSELNLSSLELGDSALYFCASSEGLAGNTGELFFGEGSRLTVL.

The rearrangement links TRBV29-1 to TRBJ2-2, with 8 bases identical to TRBD1. CDR3 size: 14 residues. The J segment lost 6 bases and the V segment lost 7 bases, leaving 10 bases of the junction unmatched. The germline V gene encodes CDR1 SQVTM and CDR2 ANQGSEA. The CDR3: CSATSTGAPGELFF. The CDR3 DNA sequence: TGCAGCGCCACATCGACAGGGGCCCCCGGGGAGCTGTTTTTT.